This is a list of T cell receptor beta chains from one sample in a study of T cells in narcolepsy. Profiled with immunoSEQ multiplex PCR; TCRdb holds only in-frame clones, not every one. Among tens of thousands of clones, more than 70% were seen once, and the ten largest hold around 1.2%. The sequencing sample was made of CD45RA- memory CD4+ T cells from PBMCs. These receptors were obtained from a human donor with narcolepsy. CDR3s include the opening cysteine and the closing phenylalanine or tryptophan. The order of the fields is V gene, D gene, J gene, clone size, CDR3 protein, CDR3 DNA. A D gene is named only where the DNA matches it firmly. Size is stated for part of the rows, as once, few or many counts, or as a class when the clone is expanded.

V gene: TRBV15; D gene: -; J gene: TRBJ2-6; clone size: -; CDR3 protein: CATSRGGGQGANVLTF; CDR3 DNA: TGTGCCACCAGCAGGGGGGGCGGACAGGGGGCCAACGTCCTGACTTTC
V gene: TRBV4-1; D gene: -; J gene: TRBJ1-1; clone size: -; CDR3 protein: CASSQPTRTPEAFF; CDR3 DNA: TGCGCCAGCAGCCAACCAACCCGGACGCCTGAAGCTTTCTTT
V gene: TRBV7-8; D gene: -; J gene: TRBJ2-7; clone size: -; CDR3 protein: CASSLRVDRAGQYF; CDR3 DNA: TGTGCCAGCAGCTTACGCGTGGACCGGGCGGGGCAGTACTTC
V gene: TRBV2; D gene: -; J gene: TRBJ2-5; clone size: -; CDR3 protein: CASRKDSQETQYF; CDR3 DNA: TGTGCCAGCAGGAAGGACAGCCAAGAGACCCAGTACTTC
V gene: TRBV15; D gene: TRBD1; J gene: TRBJ1-1; clone size: few; CDR3 protein: CATSRLTGGTEAFF; CDR3 DNA: TGTGCCACCAGCCGACTGACAGGGGGCACTGAAGCTTTCTTT
V gene: TRBV11-3; D gene: TRBD1; J gene: TRBJ1-2; clone size: -; CDR3 protein: CASSLGGQGSYGYTF; CDR3 DNA: TGTGCCAGCAGCTTAGGTGGACAGGGAAGTTACGGCTACACCTTC
V gene: TRBV29-1; D gene: TRBD2; J gene: TRBJ2-7; clone size: -; CDR3 protein: CSVRPSGVHEQYF; CDR3 DNA: TGCAGCGTTCGTCCTAGCGGGGTTCACGAGCAGTACTTC
V gene: TRBV28; D gene: -; J gene: TRBJ2-5; clone size: -; CDR3 protein: CASSDPGGQETQYF; CDR3 DNA: TGTGCCAGCAGCGATCCTGGAGGACAAGAGACCCAGTACTTC
V gene: TRBV7-5; D gene: -; J gene: TRBJ1-1; clone size: -; CDR3 protein: CARSPRQPEAFF; CDR3 DNA: TGTGCCAGAAGCCCCAGACAGCCTGAAGCTTTCTTT
V gene: TRBV6-5; D gene: TRBD1; J gene: TRBJ2-5; clone size: -; CDR3 protein: CASSSGTGSPIKYF; CDR3 DNA: TGTGCCAGCAGTAGCGGGACAGGGTCCCCTATTAAGTACTTC
V gene: TRBV29-1; D gene: TRBD1; J gene: TRBJ1-2; clone size: -; CDR3 protein: CSVEVGRTGEQSNYGYTF; CDR3 DNA: TGCAGCGTTGAAGTGGGGCGGACAGGGGAACAGTCTAACTATGGCTACACCTTC
V gene: TRBV6-6; D gene: TRBD1; J gene: TRBJ1-2; clone size: few; CDR3 protein: CASRPGQGSAGYTF; CDR3 DNA: TGTGCCAGCAGGCCCGGACAGGGAAGCGCCGGCTACACCTTC
V gene: TRBV21-1; D gene: -; J gene: TRBJ2-5; clone size: -; CDR3 protein: CARRPREQETQYF; CDR3 DNA: TGTGCCCGAAGACCCAGGGAACAAGAGACCCAGTACTTC
V gene: TRBV7-3; D gene: -; J gene: TRBJ2-5; clone size: -; CDR3 protein: CASSMDGQETQYF; CDR3 DNA: TGTGCCAGCAGTATGGACGGCCAAGAGACCCAGTACTTC
V gene: TRBV6-1; D gene: -; J gene: TRBJ1-1; clone size: -; CDR3 protein: CASTPDEAFF; CDR3 DNA: TGTGCCAGCACCCCCGACGAAGCTTTCTTT
V gene: TRBV4-2; D gene: -; J gene: TRBJ1-2; clone size: -; CDR3 protein: CASSQEGNGYTF; CDR3 DNA: TGTGCCAGCAGCCAAGAAGGGAATGGCTACACCTTC
V gene: TRBV14; D gene: TRBD2; J gene: TRBJ2-3; clone size: -; CDR3 protein: CASSQLAGGADTQYF; CDR3 DNA: TGTGCCAGCAGCCAACTAGCGGGGGGGGCAGATACGCAGTATTTT
V gene: TRBV19; D gene: TRBD1; J gene: TRBJ1-2; clone size: -; CDR3 protein: CASNDPGQGTYRGYTF; CDR3 DNA: TGTGCCAGTAATGATCCGGGACAGGGGACTTACCGCGGCTACACCTTC
V gene: TRBV6-1; D gene: TRBD1; J gene: TRBJ2-7; clone size: -; CDR3 protein: CASSERDRGQWEQYF; CDR3 DNA: TGTGCCAGCAGTGAACGTGACAGGGGTCAATGGGAGCAGTACTTC
V gene: TRBV7-2; D gene: -; J gene: TRBJ1-5; clone size: -; CDR3 protein: CASSRDTQEPQHF; CDR3 DNA: TGTGCCAGCAGCCGAGACACCCAAGAGCCCCAGCATTTT
V gene: TRBV15; D gene: -; J gene: TRBJ2-2; clone size: -; CDR3 protein: CATSRTGGNTGELFF; CDR3 DNA: TGTGCCACCAGCAGGACCGGGGGGAACACCGGGGAGCTGTTTTTT
V gene: TRBV28; D gene: -; J gene: TRBJ1-2; clone size: -; CDR3 protein: CASSLVSEGYGYTF; CDR3 DNA: TGTGCCAGCAGTTTAGTCTCTGAAGGGTATGGCTACACCTTC
V gene: TRBV14; D gene: -; J gene: TRBJ2-7; clone size: -; CDR3 protein: CASSQDSLEQYF; CDR3 DNA: TGTGCCAGCAGCCAAGATTCCCTCGAGCAGTACTTC
V gene: TRBV5-1; D gene: -; J gene: TRBJ2-1; clone size: -; CDR3 protein: CASKGSGPSYNEQFF; CDR3 DNA: TGCGCCAGCAAAGGAAGCGGTCCGTCCTACAATGAGCAGTTCTTC
V gene: TRBV12-5; D gene: TRBD1; J gene: TRBJ2-3; clone size: -; CDR3 protein: CASGAGQGATDTQYF; CDR3 DNA: TGTGCTAGTGGTGCCGGACAGGGGGCCACAGATACGCAGTATTTT
V gene: TRBV2; D gene: -; J gene: TRBJ1-2; clone size: -; CDR3 protein: CASSERALSYGYTF; CDR3 DNA: TGTGCCAGCAGTGAACGGGCACTTAGCTATGGCTACACCTTC
V gene: TRBV4-3; D gene: TRBD1; J gene: TRBJ2-5; clone size: -; CDR3 protein: CASSQGQDQETQYF; CDR3 DNA: TGCGCCAGCAGCCAGGGACAGGACCAAGAGACCCAGTACTTC
V gene: TRBV18; D gene: TRBD1; J gene: TRBJ1-3; clone size: -; CDR3 protein: CASSPRQGPSGNTIYF; CDR3 DNA: TGTGCCAGCTCACCGCGACAGGGGCCATCTGGAAACACCATATATTTT
V gene: TRBV5-1; D gene: -; J gene: TRBJ1-1; clone size: -; CDR3 protein: CASSSGPSNTEAFF; CDR3 DNA: TGCGCCAGCAGCTCGGGACCCTCGAACACTGAAGCTTTCTTT
V gene: TRBV30; D gene: -; J gene: TRBJ2-2; clone size: -; CDR3 protein: CAWTSQTAWELFF; CDR3 DNA: TGTGCCTGGACTAGTCAAACAGCTTGGGAGCTGTTTTTT
V gene: TRBV19; D gene: TRBD2; J gene: TRBJ2-3; clone size: -; CDR3 protein: CASSPTSGGGTDTQYF; CDR3 DNA: TGTGCCAGTAGTCCGACTAGCGGGGGGGGCACAGATACGCAGTATTTT
V gene: TRBV4-1; D gene: -; J gene: TRBJ1-2; clone size: -; CDR3 protein: CASSPGGQLEGYGYTF; CDR3 DNA: TGCGCCAGCAGCCCGGGGGGGCAGCTAGAAGGCTATGGCTACACCTTC
V gene: TRBV11-3; D gene: -; J gene: TRBJ2-6; clone size: -; CDR3 protein: CASSLANSGANVLTF; CDR3 DNA: TGTGCCAGCAGCTTAGCGAACTCTGGGGCCAACGTCCTGACTTTC
V gene: TRBV15; D gene: -; J gene: TRBJ1-2; clone size: few; CDR3 protein: CATSGRRSYGYTF; CDR3 DNA: TGTGCCACCAGCGGACGGCGCTCCTATGGCTACACCTTC
V gene: TRBV5-6; D gene: -; J gene: TRBJ2-3; clone size: few; CDR3 protein: CASSLARWDTQYF; CDR3 DNA: TGTGCCAGCAGCTTGGCCCGGTGGGATACGCAGTATTTT
V gene: TRBV12-5; D gene: -; J gene: TRBJ2-2; clone size: -; CDR3 protein: CASGLVLVGADTGELFF; CDR3 DNA: TGTGCTAGTGGTTTGGTACTTGTAGGGGCAGACACCGGGGAGCTGTTTTTT
V gene: TRBV6-5; D gene: TRBD2; J gene: TRBJ2-7; clone size: -; CDR3 protein: CASSSTSGGGDEQYF; CDR3 DNA: TGTGCCAGCAGTTCCACTAGCGGTGGCGGGGACGAGCAGTACTTC
V gene: TRBV9; D gene: TRBD1; J gene: TRBJ1-2; clone size: -; CDR3 protein: CASSPGGQGARIYGYTF; CDR3 DNA: TGTGCCAGCAGCCCTGGGGGACAGGGGGCGCGTATCTATGGCTACACCTTC
V gene: TRBV19; D gene: -; J gene: TRBJ1-3; clone size: once; CDR3 protein: CASRGSGSGNTIYF; CDR3 DNA: TGTGCCAGTAGGGGCAGTGGCTCTGGAAACACCATATATTTT
V gene: TRBV2; D gene: TRBD1; J gene: TRBJ2-5; clone size: -; CDR3 protein: CASLQGPGGKETQYF; CDR3 DNA: TGTGCCAGCTTACAGGGTCCAGGGGGCAAAGAGACCCAGTACTTC
V gene: TRBV7-3; D gene: TRBD2; J gene: TRBJ2-2; clone size: -; CDR3 protein: CASSLETSGRAGELFF; CDR3 DNA: TGTGCCAGCAGCTTAGAGACTAGCGGGAGGGCCGGGGAGCTGTTTTTT
V gene: TRBV2; D gene: -; J gene: TRBJ2-1; clone size: -; CDR3 protein: CASRKDGAYNEQFF; CDR3 DNA: TGTGCCAGCAGGAAGGACGGAGCTTACAATGAGCAGTTCTTC
V gene: TRBV5-1; D gene: -; J gene: TRBJ1-1; clone size: -; CDR3 protein: CASSSPGQNTEAFF; CDR3 DNA: TGCGCCAGCAGCTCCCCGGGACAAAACACTGAAGCTTTCTTT
V gene: TRBV6-5; D gene: TRBD1; J gene: TRBJ2-7; clone size: -; CDR3 protein: CASSYRGQGTYEQYF; CDR3 DNA: TGTGCCAGCAGTTACAGGGGACAGGGGACCTACGAGCAGTACTTC
V gene: TRBV6-5; D gene: TRBD1; J gene: TRBJ2-2; clone size: -; CDR3 protein: CASRPDRANGELFF; CDR3 DNA: TGTGCCAGCAGGCCGGACAGGGCGAACGGGGAGCTGTTTTTT
V gene: TRBV11-2; D gene: -; J gene: TRBJ1-1; clone size: -; CDR3 protein: CASSFGNTEAFF; CDR3 DNA: TGTGCCAGCAGCTTTGGGAACACTGAAGCTTTCTTT
V gene: TRBV7-9; D gene: TRBD1; J gene: TRBJ2-7; clone size: -; CDR3 protein: CASSFTGTGGYEQYF; CDR3 DNA: TGTGCCAGCAGCTTTACCGGGACAGGGGGCTACGAGCAGTACTTC
V gene: TRBV19; D gene: -; J gene: TRBJ1-4; clone size: -; CDR3 protein: CASTGPGEEKLFF; CDR3 DNA: TGTGCCAGTACGGGACCGGGCGAAGAAAAACTGTTTTTT
V gene: TRBV27; D gene: TRBD1; J gene: TRBJ1-4; clone size: -; CDR3 protein: CASSRTGSRTTTNEKLFF; CDR3 DNA: TGTGCCAGCAGTCGGACAGGGTCGCGGACGACAACTAATGAAAAACTGTTTTTT
V gene: TRBV2; D gene: -; J gene: TRBJ1-2; clone size: -; CDR3 protein: CASSPRAFGYTF; CDR3 DNA: TGTGCCAGCAGTCCCAGGGCGTTCGGCTACACCTTC
V gene: TRBV19; D gene: TRBD2; J gene: TRBJ2-4; clone size: -; CDR3 protein: CASSIEGLAPGRNIQYF; CDR3 DNA: TGTGCCAGTAGTATTGAGGGACTAGCGCCTGGGAGAAACATTCAGTACTTC
V gene: TRBV25-1; D gene: -; J gene: TRBJ2-7; clone size: -; CDR3 protein: CASSLYSSYEQYF; CDR3 DNA: TGTGCCAGCAGTTTGTACAGCTCCTACGAGCAGTACTTC
V gene: TRBV6-5; D gene: -; J gene: TRBJ2-7; clone size: -; CDR3 protein: CASSYSPGGSYEQYF; CDR3 DNA: TGTGCCAGCAGTTACTCGCCAGGGGGGTCCTACGAGCAGTACTTC
V gene: TRBV28; D gene: -; J gene: TRBJ2-7; clone size: -; CDR3 protein: CASSPGRAYYEQYF; CDR3 DNA: TGTGCCAGCAGTCCCGGGCGGGCCTACTACGAGCAGTACTTC
V gene: TRBV6-5; D gene: -; J gene: TRBJ2-5; clone size: -; CDR3 protein: CASGGGTQETQYF; CDR3 DNA: TGTGCCAGCGGTGGCGGTACTCAAGAGACCCAGTACTTC
V gene: TRBV28; D gene: TRBD1; J gene: TRBJ2-4; clone size: -; CDR3 protein: CASPPGQGAQRDKNIQYF; CDR3 DNA: TGTGCCAGCCCTCCGGGACAGGGGGCTCAAAGAGACAAAAACATTCAGTACTTC
V gene: TRBV7-2; D gene: TRBD2; J gene: TRBJ2-2; clone size: -; CDR3 protein: CASSAITSGRVGELFF; CDR3 DNA: TGTGCCAGCAGCGCAATAACTAGCGGAAGGGTCGGGGAGCTGTTTTTT
V gene: TRBV11-2; D gene: TRBD2; J gene: TRBJ2-1; clone size: -; CDR3 protein: CASSPQRGIYNEQFF; CDR3 DNA: TGTGCCAGCAGCCCCCAGCGGGGGATATACAATGAGCAGTTCTTC
V gene: TRBV4-1; D gene: -; J gene: TRBJ1-5; clone size: -; CDR3 protein: CASSQYHRVAYSNQPQHF; CDR3 DNA: TGCGCCAGCAGCCAATACCACAGGGTCGCCTATAGCAATCAGCCCCAGCATTTT
V gene: TRBV9; D gene: -; J gene: TRBJ1-6; clone size: -; CDR3 protein: CASSSGTGYSPLHF; CDR3 DNA: TGTGCCAGCAGCTCCGGGACCGGATATTCACCCCTCCACTTT